This T cell receptor (beta chain) was documented in a study of naive and memory T cell subsets. Both TRBC1 and TRBC2 were covered by a beta constant-region primer of two equimolar oligonucleotides. Nested alpha and beta constant-region primers with the SP2 primer drove four PCR rounds on ligated cDNA. MiXCR was run by TCRdb on the UMI-ligation and nested PCR reads, yielding one entry per CDR3 protein. The repertoire includes approximately 80,000 distinct CDR3 sequences, around 9% of them detected once, and about 1.2% sits in the top ten. Germline-derived CDR1 and CDR2 are LGHDT and YNNKEL (reference sequence). CDR3 length equals 14 residues. V lost 0 bases, J lost 4 bases, and 8 bases lay in between. Four subsets defined by CD45RA and CD27 were sorted after CD3, CD4, CD8 and live/dead staining. In this sample, this clonotype turned up many times.

Material: naive CD8+ T cells from blood. The V call is TRBV3-1, the J call TRBJ2-3; the D is unclear. This receptor was identified in a human donor in good health. The chain's CDR3 is CASSQEFMPDTQYF. The DNA of the CDR3 is TGTGCCAGCAGCCAAGAATTTATGCCAGATACGCAGTATTTT.